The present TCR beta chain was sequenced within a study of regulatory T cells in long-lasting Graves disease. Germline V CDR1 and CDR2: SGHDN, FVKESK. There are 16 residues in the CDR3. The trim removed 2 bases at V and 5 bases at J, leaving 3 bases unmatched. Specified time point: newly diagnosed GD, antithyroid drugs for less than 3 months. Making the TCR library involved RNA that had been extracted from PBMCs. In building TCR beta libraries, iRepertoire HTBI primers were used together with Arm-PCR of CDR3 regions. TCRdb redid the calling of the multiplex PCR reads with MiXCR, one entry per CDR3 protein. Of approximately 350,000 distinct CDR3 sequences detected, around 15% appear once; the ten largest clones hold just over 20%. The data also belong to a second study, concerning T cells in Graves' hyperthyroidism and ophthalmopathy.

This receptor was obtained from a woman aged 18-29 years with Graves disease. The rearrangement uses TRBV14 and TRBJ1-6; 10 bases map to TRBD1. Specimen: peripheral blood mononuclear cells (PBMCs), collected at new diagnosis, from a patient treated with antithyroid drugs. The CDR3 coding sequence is TGTGCCAGCAGCCAACGGACAGGGGGGAATAATTCACCCCTCCACTTT. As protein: CASSQRTGGNNSPLHF.